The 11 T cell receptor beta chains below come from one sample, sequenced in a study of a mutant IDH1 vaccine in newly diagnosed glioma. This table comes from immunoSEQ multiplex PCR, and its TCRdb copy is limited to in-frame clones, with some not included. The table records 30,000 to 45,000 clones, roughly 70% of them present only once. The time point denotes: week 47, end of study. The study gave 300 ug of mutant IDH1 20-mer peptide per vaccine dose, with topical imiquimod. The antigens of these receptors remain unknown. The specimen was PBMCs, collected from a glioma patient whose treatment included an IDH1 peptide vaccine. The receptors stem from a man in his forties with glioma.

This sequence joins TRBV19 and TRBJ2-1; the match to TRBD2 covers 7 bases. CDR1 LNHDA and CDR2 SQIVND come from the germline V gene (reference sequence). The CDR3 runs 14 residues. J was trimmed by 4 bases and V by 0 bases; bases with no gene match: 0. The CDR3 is CASSIERGYNEQFF. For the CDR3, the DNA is TGTGCCAGTAGTATAGAGCGGGGGTACAATGAGCAGTTCTTC.

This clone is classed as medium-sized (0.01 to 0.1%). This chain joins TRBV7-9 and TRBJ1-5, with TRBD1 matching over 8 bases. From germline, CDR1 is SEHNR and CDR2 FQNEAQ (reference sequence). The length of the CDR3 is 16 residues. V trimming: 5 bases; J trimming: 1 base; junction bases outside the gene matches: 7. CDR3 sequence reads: CASSTGQGGSNQPQHF. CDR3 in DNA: TGTGCCAGCAGCACCGGACAGGGCGGGAGCAATCAGCCCCAGCATTTT. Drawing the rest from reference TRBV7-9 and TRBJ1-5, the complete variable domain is DTGVSQNPRHKITKRGQNVTFRCDPISEHNRLYWYRQTLGQGPEFLTYFQNEAQLEKSRLLSDRFSAERPKGSFSTLEIQRTEQGDSAMYLCASSTGQGGSNQPQHFGDGTRLSIL.

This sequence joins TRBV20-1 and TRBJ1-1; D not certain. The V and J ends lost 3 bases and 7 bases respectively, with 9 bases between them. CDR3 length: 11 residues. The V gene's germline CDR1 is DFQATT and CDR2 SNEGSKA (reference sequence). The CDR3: CSASLSLEAFF. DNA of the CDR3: TGCAGTGCTAGCCTCTCCCTTGAAGCTTTCTTT.

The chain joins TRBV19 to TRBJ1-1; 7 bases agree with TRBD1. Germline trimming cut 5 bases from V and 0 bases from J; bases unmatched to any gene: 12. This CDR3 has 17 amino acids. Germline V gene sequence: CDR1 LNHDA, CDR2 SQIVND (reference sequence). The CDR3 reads CASSPAPTGNLNTEAFF. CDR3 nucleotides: TGTGCCAGTAGTCCCGCCCCGACAGGGAACCTGAACACTGAAGCTTTCTTT.

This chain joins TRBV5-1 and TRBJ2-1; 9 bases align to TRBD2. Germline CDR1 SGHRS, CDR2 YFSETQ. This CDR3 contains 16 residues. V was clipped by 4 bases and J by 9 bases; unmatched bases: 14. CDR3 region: CASSPAPAGGPVEQFF. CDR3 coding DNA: TGCGCCAGCAGCCCCGCCCCCGCGGGAGGGCCGGTTGAGCAGTTCTTC.

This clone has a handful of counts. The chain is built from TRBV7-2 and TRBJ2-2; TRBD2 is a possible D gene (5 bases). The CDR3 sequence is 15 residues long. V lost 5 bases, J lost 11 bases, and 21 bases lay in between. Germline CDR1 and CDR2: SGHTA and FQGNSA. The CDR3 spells CASSTGPSSRSELFF. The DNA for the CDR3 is TGTGCCAGCAGCACCGGGCCTAGCTCGCGGTCCGAGCTGTTTTTT.

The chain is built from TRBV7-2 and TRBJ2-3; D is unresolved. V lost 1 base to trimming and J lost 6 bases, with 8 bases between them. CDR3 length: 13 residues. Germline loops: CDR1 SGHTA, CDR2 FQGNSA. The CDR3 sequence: CASSLEHPDTQYF. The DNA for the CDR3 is TGTGCCAGCAGCTTAGAACATCCCGATACGCAGTATTTT.

In DNA form, the CDR3 reads TGTGCCAGCAGCTTAGAGGCTGAGACCCAGTACTTC. Translating it yields CASSLEAETQYF. The chain employs TRBV11-3 and TRBJ2-5, with unresolved D. The CDR3 contains 12 residues. CDR1 is SGHNT and CDR2 is YENEEA in the germline V gene. Deletions cut 0 bases from V and 5 bases from J, with 4 bases between. The full variable domain, in which reference TRBV11-3 and TRBJ2-5 provide the parts outside the CDR3, is EAGVVQSPRYKIIEKKQPVAFWCNPISGHNTLYWYLQNLGQGPELLIRYENEEAVDDSQLPKDRFSAERLKGVDSTLKIQPAELGDSAVYLCASSLEAETQYFGPGTRLLVL.

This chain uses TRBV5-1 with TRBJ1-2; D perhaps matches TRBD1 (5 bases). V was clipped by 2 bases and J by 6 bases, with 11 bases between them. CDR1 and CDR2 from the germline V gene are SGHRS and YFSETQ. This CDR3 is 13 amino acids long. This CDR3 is CASSFRGDHGYTF. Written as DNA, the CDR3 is TGCGCCAGCAGCTTCCGGGGGGACCATGGCTACACCTTC.

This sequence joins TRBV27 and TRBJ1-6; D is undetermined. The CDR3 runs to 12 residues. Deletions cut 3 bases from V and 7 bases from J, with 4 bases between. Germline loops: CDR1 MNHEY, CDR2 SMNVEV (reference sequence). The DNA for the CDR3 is TGTGCCAGCAGTTTCCGGAATTCACCCCTCCACTTT. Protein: CASSFRNSPLHF.

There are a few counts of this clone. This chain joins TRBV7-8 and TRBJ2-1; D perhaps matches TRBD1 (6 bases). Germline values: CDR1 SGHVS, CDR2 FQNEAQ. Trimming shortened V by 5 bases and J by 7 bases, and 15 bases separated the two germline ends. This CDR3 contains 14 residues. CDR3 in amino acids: CASSTPDRSNEQFF. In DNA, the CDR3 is TGTGCCAGCAGCACCCCTGACAGGTCAAATGAGCAGTTCTTC.